These 6 T cell receptor beta chains came from one sample sequenced in a study of cytomegalovirus exposure and HLA in healthy donors. A multiplex PCR was run with 60 Vbeta primers and 13 Jbeta primers. The data were produced by immunoSEQ multiplex PCR, yet TCRdb's version contains in-frame clones alone and is incomplete. The repertoire holds under 150,000 clones, with approximately 70% as singletons. Sequencing was performed on PBMCs. Receptor source: a woman aged 55-69 years in good health and CMV-seropositive.

This chain joins TRBV6-5 and TRBJ1-2; 7 nucleotides align to TRBD1. V lost 4 bases and J lost 0; bases outside the gene matches: 5. The CDR3 has 15 amino acids. From germline, CDR1 is MNHEY and CDR2 SVGAGI. Here the CDR3 DNA reads TGTGCCAGCAGTTTTACAGGGGAAACTAACTATGGCTACACCTTC. It codes for CASSFTGETNYGYTF.

The rearrangement uses TRBV13 and TRBJ2-7; 10 positions match TRBD1. The V gene end was trimmed by 5 bases and the J gene end by 3 bases; junction bases not matched to a gene: 7. The CDR3 length is 15 residues. Germline lookup yields CDR1 PRHDT and CDR2 FYEKMQ (reference sequence). The CDR3 loop is CASSVTGTGDYEQYF. The DNA of the CDR3 is TGTGCCAGCAGCGTAACCGGGACAGGGGACTACGAGCAGTACTTC. Together with reference TRBV13 and TRBJ2-7, the CDR3 gives the full variable domain: AAGVIQSPRHLIKEKRETATLKCYPIPRHDTVYWYQQGPGQDPQFLISFYEKMQSDKGSIPDRFSAQQFSDYHSELNMSSLELGDSALYFCASSVTGTGDYEQYFGPGTRLTVT.

The chain joins TRBV5-1 to TRBJ1-1, with TRBD1 matching over 7 bases. Per germline, CDR1 SGHRS and CDR2 YFSETQ. The ends lost 4 bases at V and 1 base at J; junction bases unmatched: 7. The CDR3 loop spans 15 amino acids. The CDR3 spells CASSQATGKNTEAFF. The CDR3 nucleotides are TGCGCCAGCAGCCAGGCGACAGGGAAGAACACTGAAGCTTTCTTT.

The chain joins TRBV2 to TRBJ2-1; possible D gene TRBD2, 6 bases. CDR3 length: 15 amino acids. Germline-derived CDR1 and CDR2 are SNHLY and FYNNEI. Trimming left V 3 bases short and J 7 bases short, with 16 bases between. DNA for the CDR3: TGTGCCAGCAGTGATGGGGCAGGGACTTTGAATGAGCAGTTCTTC. Its translation: CASSDGAGTLNEQFF.

This clone was seen just once. The chain uses TRBV6-5 and TRBJ1-3; D gene uncertain. Germline CDR1 MNHEY, CDR2 SVGAGI. V was clipped by 7 bases and J by 2 bases, with 15 bases between them. The CDR3 length is 15 residues. CDR3 in amino acids: CASTPARRAGNTIYF. The CDR3 DNA is TGTGCCAGCACCCCAGCCAGGAGGGCTGGAAACACCATATATTTT.

This rearrangement joins TRBV27 to TRBJ2-1, with D possibly matching TRBD1 (6 bases). V lost 5 bases and J 11 bases, leaving 13 bases between the germline ends. Germline V gene sequence: CDR1 MNHEY, CDR2 SMNVEV (reference sequence). The CDR3 sequence is 12 residues long. The CDR3 sequence: CASSVSGTKQFF. The CDR3 DNA is TGTGCCAGCAGTGTCTCCGGGACAAAGCAGTTCTTC.